This T cell receptor (beta chain) originates from a study of T cells in Graves' hyperthyroidism and ophthalmopathy. Whole-study findings and limits: Blood also contained most expanded thyroid clonotypes above 0.001.

Template material for amplifying TCR beta CDR3 regions consisted of RNA transcripts. The TCR CDR3 first-round RT-PCR relied on the HTBI primer set. TCRdb processed the multiplex PCR reads anew with MiXCR; each CDR3 protein has one entry. The top ten hold 34% of the sample, which has hundreds of thousands of distinct CDR3 sequences, less than 25% seen once. This clonotype was detected many times. Its matching antigen is unknown. The CDR3 length is 14 residues. Germline lookup yields CDR1 KGHSY and CDR2 FQNENV. The ends were cut back, 4 bases at V and 2 bases at J, with 11 bases in the middle. This clonotype originated in a man between 25 and 39 years old with Graves' ophthalmopathy. Sequenced: blood. J is TRBJ2-5 and V is TRBV16; D is unresolved. Here the CDR3 reads CASSLRWQQETQYF. CDR3 DNA: TGTGCCAGCAGCCTGAGGTGGCAGCAAGAGACCCAGTACTTC. Supplemented by reference TRBV16 and TRBJ2-5, the full variable domain reads GEEVAQTPKHLVRGEGQKAKLYCAPIKGHSYVFWYQQVLKNEFKFLISFQNENVFDETGMPKERFSAKCLPNSPCSLEIQATKLEDSAVYFCASSLRWQQETQYFGPGTRLLVL.